The rows below give T cell receptor beta chains drawn from one sample of a study of cytomegalovirus exposure and HLA in healthy donors. Sequencing was performed with immunoSEQ multiplex PCR; in TCRdb, only in-frame clones are kept and a portion is missing. Among around 64,000 clones listed, more than 80% were seen once. Specimen: PBMCs. The receptor source for this set is a young woman in good health and CMV-seronegative. Both conserved end residues are part of each CDR3. Fields, in order: V gene, J gene, CDR3 protein.

v_call: TRBV6-1
j_call: TRBJ2-7
cdr3_aa: CASSIRQAPYEQYF

v_call: TRBV5-1
j_call: TRBJ2-5
cdr3_aa: CASSWGQRQETQYF

v_call: TRBV27
j_call: TRBJ2-1
cdr3_aa: CASTSSSGSGDEQFF

v_call: TRBV7-3
j_call: TRBJ2-3
cdr3_aa: CASSLTRGDPQYF

v_call: TRBV12-2
j_call: TRBJ2-2
cdr3_aa: CASRCSGGSRTGELFF

v_call: TRBV15
j_call: TRBJ2-5
cdr3_aa: CATSRDTGQETQYF

v_call: TRBV6-1
j_call: TRBJ1-5
cdr3_aa: CASTTGNQPQHF

v_call: TRBV18
j_call: TRBJ2-5
cdr3_aa: CASSPGSGAQETQYF

v_call: TRBV9
j_call: TRBJ2-5
cdr3_aa: CASSVGPGTSGRALETQYF

v_call: TRBV18
j_call: TRBJ2-7
cdr3_aa: CASSPAWTGGDYEQYF

v_call: TRBV4-1
j_call: TRBJ2-5
cdr3_aa: CASSQDGLAGGQETQYF

v_call: TRBV11-2
j_call: TRBJ2-7
cdr3_aa: CASSGLAGSDEQYF

v_call: TRBV4-1
j_call: TRBJ2-5
cdr3_aa: CASSQGVQAGGPKETQYF

v_call: TRBV2
j_call: TRBJ2-7
cdr3_aa: CASSGLAVQYEQYF

v_call: TRBV5-1
j_call: TRBJ2-5
cdr3_aa: CASSPLAGKQETQYF

v_call: TRBV5-1
j_call: TRBJ2-1
cdr3_aa: CASSRDPDEYNEQFF

v_call: TRBV4-3
j_call: TRBJ2-7
cdr3_aa: CASSPEQYF

v_call: TRBV6-5
j_call: TRBJ2-2
cdr3_aa: CASSRTGSNTGELFF

v_call: TRBV6-1
j_call: TRBJ2-3
cdr3_aa: CASSDWGTIIDTQYF

v_call: TRBV6-6
j_call: TRBJ1-1
cdr3_aa: CASSFLDLDTEAFF

v_call: TRBV6-1
j_call: TRBJ1-1
cdr3_aa: CASSVSGTGLQGNTEAFF

v_call: TRBV5-1
j_call: TRBJ2-5
cdr3_aa: CASSLSPSSGEGETQYF

v_call: TRBV7-3
j_call: TRBJ2-3
cdr3_aa: CASSLGGWGDTQYF

v_call: TRBV2
j_call: TRBJ2-3
cdr3_aa: CASIRDTDTQYF

v_call: TRBV30
j_call: TRBJ2-2
cdr3_aa: CAWSASGSWNTGELFF

v_call: TRBV4-2
j_call: TRBJ2-5
cdr3_aa: CASSQIRLAGGETQYF

v_call: TRBV18
j_call: TRBJ1-6
cdr3_aa: CASSPPGQGAGSSPLHF

v_call: TRBV28
j_call: TRBJ1-1
cdr3_aa: CASSLGGQLNTEAFF

v_call: TRBV19
j_call: TRBJ2-5
cdr3_aa: CASSPAGGPGETQYF

v_call: TRBV9
j_call: TRBJ1-2
cdr3_aa: CASSVEGGNYGYTF

v_call: TRBV10-3
j_call: TRBJ2-3
cdr3_aa: CAISGQGTSGSTDTQYF

v_call: TRBV9
j_call: TRBJ1-1
cdr3_aa: CASSVGATMNTEAFF

v_call: TRBV19
j_call: TRBJ2-6
cdr3_aa: CASKTGSGGANVLTF

v_call: TRBV4-2
j_call: TRBJ2-5
cdr3_aa: CASSHVLAGAQETQYF

v_call: TRBV6-5
j_call: TRBJ1-1
cdr3_aa: CASSYGGSNTEAFF

v_call: TRBV28
j_call: TRBJ1-1
cdr3_aa: CASSLTTLDDREAFF

v_call: TRBV6-1
j_call: TRBJ1-1
cdr3_aa: CASRRGGAENTEAFF

v_call: TRBV7-9
j_call: TRBJ2-7
cdr3_aa: CASSLLSFASGSYYEQYF

v_call: TRBV11-1
j_call: TRBJ2-5
cdr3_aa: CASSSSTSGSRETQYF

v_call: TRBV14
j_call: TRBJ2-1
cdr3_aa: CASSLGLFKSSYNEQFF